The sequence of this T cell receptor (beta chain) was determined in a study of T cell clones after liver transplantation. CDR1 and CDR2 from the germline V gene are LGHNA and YSLEER. Trimming cost V 0 bases and J 7 bases; bases outside gene matches: 11. The length of the CDR3 is 17 residues. Profiled with immunoSEQ multiplex PCR; TCRdb holds only in-frame clones, not every one. The sample has about 75,000 clones, around 84% seen once. The input for sequencing was CD4+ T cells from blood, taken roughly 50 months after liver transplant. This sequence originates from a human patient who received a liver transplant. Part of the T cell pool may stem from the graft donor. The chain carries TRBV4-3 and TRBJ2-3, with 9 bases fitting TRBD2. This CDR3 is CASSQEGTREGGNTQYF. In nucleotides, the CDR3 is TGCGCCAGCAGCCAAGAAGGTACGCGGGAGGGCGGAAATACGCAGTATTTT.